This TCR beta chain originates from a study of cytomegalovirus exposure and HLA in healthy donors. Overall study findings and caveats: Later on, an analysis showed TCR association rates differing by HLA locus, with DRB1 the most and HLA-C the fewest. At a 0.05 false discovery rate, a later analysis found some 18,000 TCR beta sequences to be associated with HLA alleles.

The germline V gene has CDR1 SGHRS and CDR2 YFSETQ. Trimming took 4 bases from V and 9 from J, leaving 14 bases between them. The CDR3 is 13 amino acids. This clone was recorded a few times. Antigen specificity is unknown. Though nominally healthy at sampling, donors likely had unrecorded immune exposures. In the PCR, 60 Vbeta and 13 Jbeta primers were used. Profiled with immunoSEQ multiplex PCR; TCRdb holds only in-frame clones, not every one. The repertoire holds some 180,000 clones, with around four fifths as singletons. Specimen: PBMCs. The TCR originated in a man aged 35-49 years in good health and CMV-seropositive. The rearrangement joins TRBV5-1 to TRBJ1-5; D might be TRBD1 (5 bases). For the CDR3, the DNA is TGCGCCAGCAGCATGGACCCTAGGGGGCCCCAGCATTTT. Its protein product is CASSMDPRGPQHF.